This T cell receptor (beta chain) was obtained from a study of blood T cell repertoires in COVID-19. In the study overall: From the United States, Italy and Spain came samples of acute and convalescent COVID-19. PBMCs, B-cell-depleted T cells, or T cells provided the cDNA or gDNA that made up the material.

Germline V CDR1 and CDR2: ENHRY, SYGVKD. The V gene end was trimmed by 8 bases and the J gene end by 7 bases; junction bases not matched to a gene: 13. There are 14 residues in the CDR3. Clones were read by immunoSEQ multiplex PCR, and TCRdb kept only the in-frame ones, dropping some. The sample comprises 200,000 to 250,000 clones, about four fifths of which are singletons, and about 3.7% rests with the top ten. Cohorts were determined from participant-reported clinical history. In Cohort 3, a recovered donor had either two negative PCRs, clearance, or symptom resolution. This TCR was sampled from an older woman who had recovered from COVID-19. Sequencing used PBMCs or T cells enriched from blood (not recorded which). This chain connects TRBV10-3 to TRBJ1-2, with 7 bases that match TRBD1. The CDR3 is CAILPGQGGFGYTF. In DNA form, the CDR3 reads TGTGCCATCCTGCCCGGGCAGGGGGGTTTTGGCTACACCTTC.